What follows describes a single TCR beta chain. Per the original methods: Using reference gene primer amplification, nucleated cell counts were estimated. Generated by immunoSEQ multiplex PCR, the TCRdb table keeps only in-frame clones and is missing some. The V and J calls and the clone size are those of that table, but D and trimming were determined from the DNA. The sample carries tens of thousands of clones, roughly 89% recorded once. The data are from a study of blood T cell repertoires in COVID-19. Whole-study context: Specimens from acute and convalescent COVID-19 originated in the United States, Italy and Spain. PBMCs, B-cell-depleted T cells, or T cells were the source of the cDNA or gDNA that made up the material.

Germline CDR1 and CDR2: SEHNR and FQNEAQ (reference sequence). The CDR3 has 14 amino acids. V was trimmed by 5 bases and J by 0 bases, leaving 10 bases between them. The rearrangement uses TRBV7-9 and TRBJ1-1; D is perhaps TRBD1 (6 bases). This receptor was identified in a man in his 70s with active or convalescent COVID-19. Material: peripheral blood. In DNA form, the CDR3 reads TGTGCCAGCAGCCGAGACAGGATGAACACTGAAGCTTTCTTT. Protein product: CASSRDRMNTEAFF.